This TCR beta chain comes out of a study of T cell repertoires in cytomegalovirus infection. Overall study: In public TCR beta signatures, there were indications of both CMV infection and matching HLA type.

This clonotype was observed at least ten times. V lost 2 bases to trimming and J lost 5 bases; unmatched junction nucleotides: 11. Germline V gene data show CDR1 as SGHTA and CDR2 as FQGNSA. CDR3 length: 18 amino acids. Using its own MiXCR run on the reads, TCRdb lists one record per CDR3 protein. The data contain 450,000 to 650,000 distinct CDR3 sequences, 26% of them singletons. The sequence was collected from a human donor in good health (CMV status not recorded). Some clones in this sample may be carry-over from other donors' samples. Input material: PBMCs. The V and J genes are TRBV7-2 and TRBJ2-1; TRBD2 aligns across 11 bases. The CDR3 coding sequence is TGTGCCAGCAGCTTAAGGGGACCGTTAGCGGGAGGGGACAATGAGCAGTTCTTC. This codes for CASSLRGPLAGGDNEQFF.